This entry describes one T cell receptor (beta chain). Previously described methods and listed TCR primers were used for bulk TCR libraries. TCRdb fed the PCR reads into MiXCR, producing one record per CDR3 protein. The sample contains some 580,000 distinct CDR3 sequences, 25% of which appear only once. Looked up from germline, CDR1 is MNHEY and CDR2 is SMNVEV (reference sequence). V trimming: 5 bases; J trimming: 2 bases; junction bases outside the gene matches: 6. The CDR3 sequence is 16 residues long. This record comes from a study of molecular identifiers for immune sequencing clone quantification.

This sequence joins TRBV27 and TRBJ2-2; 9 bases line up with TRBD2. This TCR was recovered from a human donor in good health. Some libraries in this study had Jurkat cell RNA spiked in. The sample consisted of naive CD8+ T cells from blood, with Jurkat cell RNA spiked in. The subset: FACS-sorted CD8+CD4-CCR7+CD45RA+ naive T cells. CDR3 nucleotide sequence: TGTGCCAGCAGTCAAGCGGGAGGTCGTAACACCGGGGAGCTGTTTTTT. The encoded protein is CASSQAGGRNTGELFF.